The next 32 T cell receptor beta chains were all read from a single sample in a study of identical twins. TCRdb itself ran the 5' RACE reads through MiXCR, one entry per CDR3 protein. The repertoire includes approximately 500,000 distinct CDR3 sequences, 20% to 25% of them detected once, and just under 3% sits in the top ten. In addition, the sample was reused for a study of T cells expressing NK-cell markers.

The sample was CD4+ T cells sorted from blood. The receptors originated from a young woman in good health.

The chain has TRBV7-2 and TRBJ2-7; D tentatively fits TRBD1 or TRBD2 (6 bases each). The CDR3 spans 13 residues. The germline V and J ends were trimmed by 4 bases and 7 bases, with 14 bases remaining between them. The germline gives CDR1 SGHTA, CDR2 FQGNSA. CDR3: CASSYDRGREQYF. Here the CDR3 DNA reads TGTGCCAGCAGCTACGACCGGGGGCGAGAGCAGTACTTC. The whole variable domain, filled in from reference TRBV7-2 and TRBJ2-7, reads GAGVSQSPSNKVTEKGKDVELRCDPISGHTALYWYRQSLGQGLEFLIYFQGNSAPDKSGLPSDRFSAERTGGSVSTLTIQRTQQEDSAVYLCASSYDRGREQYFGPGTRLTVT.

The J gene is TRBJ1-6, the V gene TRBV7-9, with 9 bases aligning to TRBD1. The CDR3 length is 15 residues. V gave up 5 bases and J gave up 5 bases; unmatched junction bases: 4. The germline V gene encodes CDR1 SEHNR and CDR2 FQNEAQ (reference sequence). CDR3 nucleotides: TGTGCCAGCAGCCAACAGGGGGCTGATAATTCACCCCTCCACTTT. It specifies CASSQQGADNSPLHF.

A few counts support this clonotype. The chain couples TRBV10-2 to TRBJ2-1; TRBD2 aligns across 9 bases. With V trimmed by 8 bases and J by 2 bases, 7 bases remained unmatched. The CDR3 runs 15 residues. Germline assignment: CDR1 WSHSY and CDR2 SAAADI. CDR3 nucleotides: TGCGCCAGCTGGATTAGCGGGGGAACCTACAATGAGCAGTTCTTC. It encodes CASWISGGTYNEQFF.

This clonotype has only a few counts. This chain's CDR3 is CASSPLSEQETQYF. In nucleotides, the CDR3 is TGTGCCAGCTCACCACTCAGCGAACAAGAGACCCAGTACTTC. J is TRBJ2-5 and V is TRBV18; D is unclear. Germline CDR1 KGHSH, CDR2 LQKENI. V dropped 1 base and J dropped 2 bases, with 8 bases sitting between them. This CDR3 spans 14 amino acids.

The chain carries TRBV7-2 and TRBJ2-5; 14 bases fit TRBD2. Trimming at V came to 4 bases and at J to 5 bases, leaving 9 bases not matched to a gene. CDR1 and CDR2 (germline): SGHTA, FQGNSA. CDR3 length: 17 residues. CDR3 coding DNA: TGTGCCAGCAGCTCCGGGACTAGCGGGAGTCTCTGGGAGACCCAGTACTTC. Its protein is CASSSGTSGSLWETQYF.

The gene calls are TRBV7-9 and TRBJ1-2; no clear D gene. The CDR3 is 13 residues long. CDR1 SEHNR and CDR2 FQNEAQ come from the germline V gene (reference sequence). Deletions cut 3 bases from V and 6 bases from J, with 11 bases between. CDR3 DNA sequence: TGTGCCAGCAGCTTTGAGACAAAAAATGGCTACACCTTC. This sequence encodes CASSFETKNGYTF.

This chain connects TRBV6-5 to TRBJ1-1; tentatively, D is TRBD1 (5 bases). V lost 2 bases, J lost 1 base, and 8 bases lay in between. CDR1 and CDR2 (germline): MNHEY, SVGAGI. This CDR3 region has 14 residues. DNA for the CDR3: TGTGCCAGCAGTTACGGGGGGGGGAACACTGAAGCTTTCTTT. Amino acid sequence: CASSYGGGNTEAFF.

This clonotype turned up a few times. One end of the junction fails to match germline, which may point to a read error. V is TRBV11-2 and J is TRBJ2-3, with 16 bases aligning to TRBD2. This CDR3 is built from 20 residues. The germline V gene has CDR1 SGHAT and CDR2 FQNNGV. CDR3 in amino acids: CASSPNSLGLAGGWTDTRYF. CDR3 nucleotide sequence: TGTGCCAGCAGCCCTAATTCCTTGGGACTAGCGGGGGGGTGGACAGATACGCGGTATTTT.

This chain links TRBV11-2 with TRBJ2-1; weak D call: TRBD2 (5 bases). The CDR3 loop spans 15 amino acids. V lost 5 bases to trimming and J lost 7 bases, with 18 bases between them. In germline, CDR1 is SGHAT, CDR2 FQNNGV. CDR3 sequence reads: CASSERVVPLNEQFF. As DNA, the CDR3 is TGTGCCAGCAGCGAGAGGGTCGTTCCTCTTAATGAGCAGTTCTTC.

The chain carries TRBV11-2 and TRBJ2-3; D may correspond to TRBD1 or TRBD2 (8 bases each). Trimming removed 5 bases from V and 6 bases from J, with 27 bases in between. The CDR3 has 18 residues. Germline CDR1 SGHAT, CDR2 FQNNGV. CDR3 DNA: TGTGCCAGCAGCCCTAACAGGGGGAGCGGGAGAAGTGTCGATACGCAGTATTTT. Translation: CASSPNRGSGRSVDTQYF.

This chain's CDR3 is CAISESLQYYEQYF. In DNA form, the CDR3 reads TGTGCCATCAGTGAGTCCTTACAGTACTACGAGCAGTACTTC. The chain employs TRBV10-3 and TRBJ2-7; D is uncertain. V dropped 0 bases and J dropped 3 bases, with 9 bases sitting between them. The CDR3 loop spans 14 amino acids. Germline V CDR1 and CDR2: ENHRY, SYGVKD.

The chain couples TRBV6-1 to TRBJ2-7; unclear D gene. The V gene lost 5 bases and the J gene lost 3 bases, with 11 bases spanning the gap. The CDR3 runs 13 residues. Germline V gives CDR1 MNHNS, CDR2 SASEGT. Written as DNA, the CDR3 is TGTGCCAGCAGTCCCGCCCGGTACTACGAGCAGTACTTC. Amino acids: CASSPARYYEQYF.

The CDR3 DNA reads as TGTGCCAGCAATACGCGGGACAGGGGGCGCGAGCAGTACTTC. Translated, it gives CASNTRDRGREQYF. The chain employs TRBV27 and TRBJ2-7, with TRBD1 matching 12 bases. The CDR3 is made up of 14 amino acids. CDR1 and CDR2 (germline): MNHEY, SMNVEV (reference sequence). The junction had 7 bases not matched to a gene; V was cut back by 7 bases and J by 6 bases.

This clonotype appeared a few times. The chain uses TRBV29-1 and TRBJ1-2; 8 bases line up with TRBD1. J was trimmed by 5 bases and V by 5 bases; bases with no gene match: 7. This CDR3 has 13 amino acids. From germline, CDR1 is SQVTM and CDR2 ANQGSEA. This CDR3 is CSVRDRGPYGYTF. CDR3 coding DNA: TGCAGCGTTCGCGACAGGGGCCCGTATGGCTACACCTTC.

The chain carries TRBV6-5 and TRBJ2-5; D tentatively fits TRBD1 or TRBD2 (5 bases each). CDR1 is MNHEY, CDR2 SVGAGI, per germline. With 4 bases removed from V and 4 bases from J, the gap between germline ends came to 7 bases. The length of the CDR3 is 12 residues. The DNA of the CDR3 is TGTGCCAGCAGTTCAGGGAGAGAGACCCAGTACTTC. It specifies CASSSGRETQYF.

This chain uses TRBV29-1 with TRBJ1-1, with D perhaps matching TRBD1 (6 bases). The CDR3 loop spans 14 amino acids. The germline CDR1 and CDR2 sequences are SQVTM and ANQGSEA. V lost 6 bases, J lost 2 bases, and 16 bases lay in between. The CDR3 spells CSVIKTGLNTEAFF. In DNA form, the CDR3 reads TGCAGCGTAATAAAAACAGGGCTCAACACTGAAGCTTTCTTT.

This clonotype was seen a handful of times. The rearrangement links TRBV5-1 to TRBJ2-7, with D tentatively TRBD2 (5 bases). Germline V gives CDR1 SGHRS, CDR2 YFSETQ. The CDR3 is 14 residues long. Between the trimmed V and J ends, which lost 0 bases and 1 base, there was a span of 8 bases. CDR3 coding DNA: TGCGCCAGCAGCTTGGCAGCGGATTCCTACGAGCAGTACTTC. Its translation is CASSLAADSYEQYF.

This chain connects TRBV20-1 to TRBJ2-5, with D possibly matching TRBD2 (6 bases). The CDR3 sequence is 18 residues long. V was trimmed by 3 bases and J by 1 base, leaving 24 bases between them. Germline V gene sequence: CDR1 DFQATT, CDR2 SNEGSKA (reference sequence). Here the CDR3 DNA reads TGCAGTGCTAGGGTTGGGGCGGGAACTCGATATCTCCAAGAGACCCAGTACTTC. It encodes CSARVGAGTRYLQETQYF.

The CDR3 loop is CASSPPPPRLPSYEQYF. The CDR3 DNA reads TGTGCCAGCAGCCCACCTCCACCCAGGTTACCCTCCTACGAGCAGTACTTC. The chain uses TRBV7-9 and TRBJ2-7; D is unclear. There are 17 residues in the CDR3. Germline-derived CDR1 and CDR2 are SEHNR and FQNEAQ (reference sequence). Between the trimmed V and J ends, which lost 5 bases and 0 bases, there was a span of 20 bases.

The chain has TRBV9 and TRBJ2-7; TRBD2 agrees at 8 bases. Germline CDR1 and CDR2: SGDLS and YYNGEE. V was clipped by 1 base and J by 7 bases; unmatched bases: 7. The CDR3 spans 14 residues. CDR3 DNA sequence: TGTGCCAGCAGCGTACGAGCGGGAGAGGGGGAGCAGTACTTC. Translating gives CASSVRAGEGEQYF.

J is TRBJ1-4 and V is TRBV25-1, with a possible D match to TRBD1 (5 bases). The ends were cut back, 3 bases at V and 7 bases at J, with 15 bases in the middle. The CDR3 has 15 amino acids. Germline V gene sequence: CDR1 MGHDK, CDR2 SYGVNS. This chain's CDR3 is CASSDPRTGGEKLFF. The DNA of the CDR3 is TGTGCCAGCAGTGACCCCCGGACGGGGGGTGAAAAACTGTTTTTT.

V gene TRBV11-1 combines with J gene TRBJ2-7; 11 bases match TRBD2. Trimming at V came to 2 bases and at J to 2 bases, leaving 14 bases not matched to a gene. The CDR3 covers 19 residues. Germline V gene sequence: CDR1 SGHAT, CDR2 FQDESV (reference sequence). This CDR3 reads CASSLSPVFTSGSPYEQYF. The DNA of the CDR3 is TGTGCCAGCAGCTTATCACCGGTGTTTACTAGCGGGAGCCCCTACGAGCAGTACTTC.

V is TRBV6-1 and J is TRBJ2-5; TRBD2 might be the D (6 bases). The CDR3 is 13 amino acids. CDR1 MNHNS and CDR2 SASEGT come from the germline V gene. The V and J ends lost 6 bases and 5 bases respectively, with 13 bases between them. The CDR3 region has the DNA TGTGCCAGCAGGGCCAGCGGGTCGGAGACCCAGTACTTC. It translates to CASRASGSETQYF.

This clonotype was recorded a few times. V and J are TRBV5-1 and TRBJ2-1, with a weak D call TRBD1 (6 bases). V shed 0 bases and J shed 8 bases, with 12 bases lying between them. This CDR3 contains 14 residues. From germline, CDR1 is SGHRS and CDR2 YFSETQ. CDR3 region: CASSLGSGADEQFF. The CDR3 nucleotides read TGCGCCAGCAGCTTGGGGTCAGGGGCCGATGAGCAGTTCTTC.

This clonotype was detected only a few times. CDR3 sequence reads: CAISESRFAAGGKETQYF. The CDR3 DNA is TGTGCCATCAGTGAGTCTCGATTCGCGGCGGGCGGGAAAGAGACCCAGTACTTC. This chain links TRBV10-3 with TRBJ2-5; D is perhaps TRBD2 (6 bases). This CDR3 spans 18 amino acids. Germline V gene data show CDR1 as ENHRY and CDR2 as SYGVKD. Trimming shortened V by 0 bases and J by 3 bases, and 20 bases separated the two germline ends.

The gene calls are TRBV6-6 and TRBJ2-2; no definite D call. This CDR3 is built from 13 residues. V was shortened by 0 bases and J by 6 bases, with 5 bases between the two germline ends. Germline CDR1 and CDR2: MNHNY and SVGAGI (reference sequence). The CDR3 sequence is CASSYSIPGELFF. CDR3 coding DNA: TGTGCCAGCAGTTACTCGATCCCCGGGGAGCTGTTTTTT.

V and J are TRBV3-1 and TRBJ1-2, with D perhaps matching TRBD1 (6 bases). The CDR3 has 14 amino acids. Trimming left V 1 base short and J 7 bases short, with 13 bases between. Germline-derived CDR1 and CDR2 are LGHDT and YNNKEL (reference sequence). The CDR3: CASSQGGGSSGYTF. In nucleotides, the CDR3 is TGTGCCAGCAGCCAAGGCGGGGGCTCTTCTGGCTACACCTTC. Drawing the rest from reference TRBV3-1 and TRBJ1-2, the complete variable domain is DTAVSQTPKYLVTQMGNDKSIKCEQNLGHDTMYWYKQDSKKFLKIMFSYNNKELIINETVPNRFSPKSPDKAHLNLHINSLELGDSAVYFCASSQGGGSSGYTFGSGTRLTVV.

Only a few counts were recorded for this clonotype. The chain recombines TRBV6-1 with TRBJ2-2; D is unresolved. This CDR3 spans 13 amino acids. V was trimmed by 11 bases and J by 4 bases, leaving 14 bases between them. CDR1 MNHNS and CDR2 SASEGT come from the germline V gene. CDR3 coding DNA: TGTGCCGGCGCCAGCGCTGGCACCGGGGAGCTGTTTTTT. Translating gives CAGASAGTGELFF.

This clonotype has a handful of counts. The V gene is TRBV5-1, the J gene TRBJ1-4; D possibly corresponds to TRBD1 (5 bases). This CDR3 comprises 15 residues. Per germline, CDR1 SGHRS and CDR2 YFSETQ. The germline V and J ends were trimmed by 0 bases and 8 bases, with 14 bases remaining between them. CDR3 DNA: TGCGCCAGCAGCTTGGAGGGGTACCCGAACGAAAAACTGTTTTTT. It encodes CASSLEGYPNEKLFF.

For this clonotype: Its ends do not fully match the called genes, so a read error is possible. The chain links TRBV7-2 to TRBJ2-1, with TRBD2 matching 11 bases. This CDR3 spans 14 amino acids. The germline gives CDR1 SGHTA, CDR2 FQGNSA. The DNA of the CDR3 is TGTGCCAGCAGCGTAGCGGGGGGGCTGAGTGAGCAGTTCTTC. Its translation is CASSVAGGLSEQFF.

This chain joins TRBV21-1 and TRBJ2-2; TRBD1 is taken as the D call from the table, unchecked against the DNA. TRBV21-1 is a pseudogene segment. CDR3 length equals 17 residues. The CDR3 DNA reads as TGTGCCAGCAGCAAATCCCCGGGGGCGGATTTTACCGGGGAGCTGTTTTTT. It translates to CASSKSPGADFTGELFF.

The CDR3 region is CSVVKRLEAFF. CDR3 DNA: TGCAGCGTTGTGAAGCGACTTGAAGCTTTCTTT. The chain has TRBV29-1 and TRBJ1-1; the D is unclear. Germline assignment: CDR1 SQVTM and CDR2 ANQGSEA. The CDR3 has 11 amino acids. Deletions cut 4 bases from V and 7 bases from J, with 10 bases between.